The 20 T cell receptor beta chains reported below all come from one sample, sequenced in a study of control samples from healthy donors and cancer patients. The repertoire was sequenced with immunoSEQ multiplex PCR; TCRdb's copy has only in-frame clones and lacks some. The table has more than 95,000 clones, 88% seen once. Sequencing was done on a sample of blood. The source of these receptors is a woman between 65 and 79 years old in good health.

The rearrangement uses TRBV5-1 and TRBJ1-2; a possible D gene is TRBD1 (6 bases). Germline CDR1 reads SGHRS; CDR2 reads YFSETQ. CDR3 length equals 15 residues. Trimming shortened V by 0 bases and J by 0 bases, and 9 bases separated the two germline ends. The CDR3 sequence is CASSLGQGPNYGYTF. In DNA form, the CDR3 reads TGCGCCAGCAGCTTGGGGCAGGGGCCTAACTATGGCTACACCTTC.

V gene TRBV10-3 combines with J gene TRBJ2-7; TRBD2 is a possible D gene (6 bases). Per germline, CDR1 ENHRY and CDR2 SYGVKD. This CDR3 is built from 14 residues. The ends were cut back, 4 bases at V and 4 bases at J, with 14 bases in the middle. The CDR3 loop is CAISGGGIGYEQYF. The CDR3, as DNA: TGTGCCATCAGTGGTGGAGGGATTGGGTACGAGCAGTACTTC.

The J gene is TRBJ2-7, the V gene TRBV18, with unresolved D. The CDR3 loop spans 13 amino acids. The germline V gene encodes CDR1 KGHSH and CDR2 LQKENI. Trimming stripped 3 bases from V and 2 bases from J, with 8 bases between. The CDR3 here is CASSPTNPYEQYF. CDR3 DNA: TGTGCCAGCTCACCGACAAACCCCTACGAGCAGTACTTC.

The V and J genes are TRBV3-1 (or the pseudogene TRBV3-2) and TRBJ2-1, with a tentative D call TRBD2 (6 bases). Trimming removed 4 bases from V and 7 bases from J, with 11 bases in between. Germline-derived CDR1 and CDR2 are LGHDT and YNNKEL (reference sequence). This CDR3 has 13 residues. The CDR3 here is CASSPGLQNEQFF. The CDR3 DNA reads TGTGCCAGCAGCCCCGGACTACAGAATGAGCAGTTCTTC.

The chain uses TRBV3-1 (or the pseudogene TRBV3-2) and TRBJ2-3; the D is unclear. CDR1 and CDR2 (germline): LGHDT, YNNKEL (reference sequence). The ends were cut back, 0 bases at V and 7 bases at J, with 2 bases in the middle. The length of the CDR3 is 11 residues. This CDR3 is CASSQENTQYF. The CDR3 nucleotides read TGTGCCAGCAGCCAAGAGAATACGCAGTATTTT.

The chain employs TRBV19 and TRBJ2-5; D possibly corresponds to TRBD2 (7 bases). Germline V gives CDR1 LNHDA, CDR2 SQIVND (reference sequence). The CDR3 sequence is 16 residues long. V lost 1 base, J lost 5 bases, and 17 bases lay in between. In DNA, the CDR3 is TGTGCCAGTAGTATAGTTTTTGGGGGGGCCGATGAGACCCAGTACTTC. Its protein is CASSIVFGGADETQYF.

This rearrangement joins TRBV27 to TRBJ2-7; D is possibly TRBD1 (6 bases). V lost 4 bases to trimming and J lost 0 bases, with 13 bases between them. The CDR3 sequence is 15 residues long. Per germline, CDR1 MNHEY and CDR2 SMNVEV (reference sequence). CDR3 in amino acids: CASSYNPDSSYEQYF. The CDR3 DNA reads TGTGCCAGCAGTTATAACCCGGACAGCTCCTACGAGCAGTACTTC.

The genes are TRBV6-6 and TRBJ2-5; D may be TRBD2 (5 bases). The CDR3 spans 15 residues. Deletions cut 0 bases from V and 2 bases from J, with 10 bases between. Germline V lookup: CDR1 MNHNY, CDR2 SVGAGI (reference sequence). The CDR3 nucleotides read TGTGCCAGCAGTTACTCCCCCCGGGGTCAAGAGACCCAGTACTTC. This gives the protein CASSYSPRGQETQYF.

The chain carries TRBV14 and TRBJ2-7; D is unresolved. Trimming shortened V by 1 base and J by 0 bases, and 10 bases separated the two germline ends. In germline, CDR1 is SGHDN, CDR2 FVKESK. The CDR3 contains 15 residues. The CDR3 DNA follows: TGTGCCAGCAGCCAAGGCTTCCACGGCTCCTACGAGCAGTACTTC. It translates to CASSQGFHGSYEQYF.

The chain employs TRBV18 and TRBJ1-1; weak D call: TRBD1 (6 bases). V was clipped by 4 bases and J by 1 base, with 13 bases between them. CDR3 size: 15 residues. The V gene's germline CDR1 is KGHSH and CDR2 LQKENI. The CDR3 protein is CASSRAGAQNTEAFF. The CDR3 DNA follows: TGTGCCAGCTCACGGGCAGGGGCCCAGAACACTGAAGCTTTCTTT.

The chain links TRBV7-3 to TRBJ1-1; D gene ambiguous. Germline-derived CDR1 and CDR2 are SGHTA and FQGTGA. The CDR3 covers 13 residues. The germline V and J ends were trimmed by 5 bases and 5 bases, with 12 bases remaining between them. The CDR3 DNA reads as TGTGCCAGCAGCAACGCTAGGGATACTGAAGCTTTCTTT. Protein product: CASSNARDTEAFF.

As DNA, the CDR3 is TGTGCCAGCAGCGTAGCTCAGGGTATTTCCTACAATGAGCAGTTCTTC. Its protein is CASSVAQGISYNEQFF. The chain is built from TRBV9 and TRBJ2-1, with TRBD1 as a possible D gene (5 bases). The CDR3 runs to 16 residues. V lost 0 bases, J lost 1 base, and 11 bases lay in between. Per the germline V gene, CDR1 is SGDLS and CDR2 is YYNGEE.

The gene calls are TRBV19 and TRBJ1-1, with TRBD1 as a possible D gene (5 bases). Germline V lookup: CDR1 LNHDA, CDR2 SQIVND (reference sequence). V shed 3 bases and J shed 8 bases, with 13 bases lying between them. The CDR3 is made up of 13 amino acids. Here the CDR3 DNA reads TGTGCCAGTAGTATCAGGGACGGAATGGAAGCTTTCTTT. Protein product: CASSIRDGMEAFF.

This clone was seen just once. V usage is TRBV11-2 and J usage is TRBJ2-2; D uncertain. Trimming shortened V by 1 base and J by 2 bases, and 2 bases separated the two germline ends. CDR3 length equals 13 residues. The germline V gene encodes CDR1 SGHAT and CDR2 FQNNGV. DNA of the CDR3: TGTGCCAGCAGCTTAGTCAACACCGGGGAGCTGTTTTTT. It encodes CASSLVNTGELFF.

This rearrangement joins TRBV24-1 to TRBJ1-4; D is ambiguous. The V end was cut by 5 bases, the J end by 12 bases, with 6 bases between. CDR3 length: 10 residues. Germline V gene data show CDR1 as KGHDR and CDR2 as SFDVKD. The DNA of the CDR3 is TGTGCCACCAGTGCGGGAGAACTGTTTTTT. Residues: CATSAGELFF.

The CDR3 protein is CASSEAPEYGYTF. The CDR3 bases are TGTGCCAGCAGTGAAGCGCCGGAATATGGCTACACCTTC. V is TRBV6-1 and J is TRBJ1-2; no clear D gene. CDR1 is MNHNS, CDR2 SASEGT, per germline. V lost 0 bases and J lost 5, with 7 bases in between. There are 13 residues in the CDR3.

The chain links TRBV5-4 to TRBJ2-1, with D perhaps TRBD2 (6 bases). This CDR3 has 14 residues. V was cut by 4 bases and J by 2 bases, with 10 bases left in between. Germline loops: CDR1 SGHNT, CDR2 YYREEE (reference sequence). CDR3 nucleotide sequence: TGTGCCAGCAGCAAGACTAGTGCCTACAATGAGCAGTTCTTC. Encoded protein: CASSKTSAYNEQFF.

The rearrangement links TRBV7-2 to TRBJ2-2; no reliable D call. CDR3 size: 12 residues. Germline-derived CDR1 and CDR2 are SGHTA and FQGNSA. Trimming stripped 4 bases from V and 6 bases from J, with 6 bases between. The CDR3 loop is CASSWAAGELFF. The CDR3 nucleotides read TGTGCCAGCAGCTGGGCGGCCGGGGAGCTGTTTTTT.

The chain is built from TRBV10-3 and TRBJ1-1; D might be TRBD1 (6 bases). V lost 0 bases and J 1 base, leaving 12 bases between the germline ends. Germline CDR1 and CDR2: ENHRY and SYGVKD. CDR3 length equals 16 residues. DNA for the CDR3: TGTGCCATCAGTGAGTCCAGGGGAGGTCGGAACACTGAAGCTTTCTTT. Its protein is CAISESRGGRNTEAFF.

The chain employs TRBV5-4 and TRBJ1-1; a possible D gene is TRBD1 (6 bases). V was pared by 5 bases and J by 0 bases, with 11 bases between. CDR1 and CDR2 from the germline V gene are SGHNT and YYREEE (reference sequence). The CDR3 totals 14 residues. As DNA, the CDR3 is TGTGCCAGCAGGCAGGGGCCTCTGAACACTGAAGCTTTCTTT. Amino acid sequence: CASRQGPLNTEAFF.